The clone carrying this TCR beta chain was picked up many times. What it binds is unknown. This sample was included in a study of blood T cells in healthy people across ages. Germline lookup yields CDR1 MGHRA and CDR2 YSYEKL. The CDR3 sequence is 18 residues long. Trimming removed 0 bases from V and 12 bases from J, with 24 bases in between. Study-level findings and limits: Diversity was higher, and naive CD4+ cells more numerous, in long-lived donors than in aged donors.

PCR was performed a second time for 7 to 11 cycles using a sample-barcoded 5' primer and a J-beta primer mix. TCRdb called the 5' RACE reads again in MiXCR, with one record for every CDR3 protein. Of fewer than 2,000,000 distinct CDR3 sequences in the sample, about 31% were seen once. Sequences were obtained from blood. The sequence came from a woman between 25 and 40 years old in good health. The chain has TRBV4-1 and TRBJ1-6, with D uncertain. CDR3 sequence (DNA): TGCGCCAGCAGCCAAGAGGGCTTGGAACTCGGGTATGAAGGACCCCTCCACTTT. Translation: CASSQEGLELGYEGPLHF.